The clone carrying this T cell receptor (beta chain) was counted ten times or more. These data originate in a study of HIV-infected children after antiretroviral therapy interruption. At the level of the study: For the interruption arm, samples span week 0 through about 3 years after study end.

The TCR library was built from RNA with a 3' RACE protocol and unique molecular identifiers. In TCRdb, the 3' RACE reads were re-called with MiXCR into one record per CDR3 protein. The sample carries about 89,000 distinct CDR3 sequences, approximately 6.9% recorded once. Trimming removed 6 bases from V and 0 bases from J, with 23 bases in between. The CDR3 consists of 18 residues. CDR1 is MNHEY and CDR2 is SMNVEV in the germline V gene (reference sequence). Treatment defined: PENTA 11 planned treatment interruption arm or continuous ART arm. Naive CD4+ CD45RA+ CD45RO- T cells were FACS-sorted from thawed PBMCs.

This clonotype originated in a pool of human donors with HIV. The sample here was CD45RA+ CD4+ T cells from PBMCs, pooled from several time points, taken from a donor given antiretroviral therapy, either interrupted or continuous. Subset described: naive CD4+ CD45RA+ CD45RO- T cells. V and J are TRBV27 and TRBJ1-1, with D perhaps TRBD1 (6 bases). CDR3 nucleotide sequence: TGTGCCAGCAGGCGGGCTTGGAGGGGGGGGGAAGTGAACACTGAAGCTTTCTTT. Amino acid sequence: CASRRAWRGGEVNTEAFF.